These T cell receptor beta chains were read from a single sample in a study of blood T cell repertoires in COVID-19. Repertoires were generated with immunoSEQ multiplex PCR, while TCRdb's copy carries only in-frame clones and drops some. Among 260,000 or so clones listed, about 80% were seen once. Sequencing was done on a sample of peripheral blood. All receptors derive from a human donor in a cohort sampled during active COVID-19. Each CDR3 is given without its conserved first and last residue. D genes are given only for firm matches. Some rows have no size entry. The others give once, few or many, or a class for an expanded clone.

D gene: NA; clone size: NA; V gene: TRBV27; CDR3 protein: ASKRGGYGYT
D gene: TRBD1; clone size: many; V gene: TRBV5-1; CDR3 protein: ASSLGTGRWETQY
D gene: TRBD2; clone size: few; V gene: TRBV7-8; CDR3 protein: ASSLGGGYGEQY
D gene: NA; clone size: NA; V gene: TRBV5-4; CDR3 protein: ASSLLMGSSLTDTQY
D gene: NA; clone size: few; V gene: TRBV27; CDR3 protein: ASGQPPRGELF
D gene: NA; clone size: NA; V gene: TRBV20-1; CDR3 protein: SASLPGGGNTQY
D gene: NA; clone size: NA; V gene: TRBV28; CDR3 protein: ASSLFRGENQPQH
D gene: NA; clone size: NA; V gene: TRBV29-1; CDR3 protein: SVGGGGQPQH
D gene: TRBD1; clone size: NA; V gene: TRBV13; CDR3 protein: ASSFWTGANEQF
D gene: NA; clone size: few; V gene: TRBV7-8; CDR3 protein: ASSSRDTMQPQH
D gene: TRBD2; clone size: NA; V gene: TRBV18; CDR3 protein: ASSPRLAGSSTDTQY
D gene: TRBD1; clone size: NA; V gene: TRBV7-2; CDR3 protein: ASSLAPQGAYEQF
D gene: TRBD2; clone size: NA; V gene: TRBV19; CDR3 protein: ASSIISGYSYNEQF
D gene: TRBD1; clone size: NA; V gene: TRBV11-2; CDR3 protein: ASSLGTGWEQY
D gene: NA; clone size: once; V gene: TRBV18; CDR3 protein: ASSLQETYEQY
D gene: NA; clone size: NA; V gene: TRBV21-1; CDR3 protein: ASSTRDSLAKNIQY
D gene: TRBD2; clone size: NA; V gene: TRBV7-8; CDR3 protein: ASSLGLAGNFRELF
D gene: NA; clone size: NA; V gene: TRBV6-5; CDR3 protein: ASTIPGAGNEQF
D gene: TRBD2; clone size: NA; V gene: TRBV5-5; CDR3 protein: ASSLGASGTVLEQY
D gene: NA; clone size: NA; V gene: TRBV9; CDR3 protein: ASSPNTGFGNYEQY
D gene: NA; clone size: NA; V gene: TRBV30; CDR3 protein: AYLGVSETQY
D gene: NA; clone size: NA; V gene: TRBV10-3; CDR3 protein: AISEFSTGNQPQH
D gene: NA; clone size: NA; V gene: TRBV5-1; CDR3 protein: ASSLQGDTGELF
D gene: NA; clone size: NA; V gene: TRBV19; CDR3 protein: ASSIAPIPEQPQH
D gene: NA; clone size: NA; V gene: TRBV19; CDR3 protein: ASSILEASTDTQY
D gene: NA; clone size: NA; V gene: TRBV19; CDR3 protein: ASSIAAGTGSPLH
D gene: NA; clone size: NA; V gene: TRBV29-1; CDR3 protein: SHRGGQGTEAF
D gene: TRBD1; clone size: NA; V gene: TRBV6-6; CDR3 protein: ASSATGDYGYT
D gene: NA; clone size: NA; V gene: TRBV5-1; CDR3 protein: ASSLEGVETQY
D gene: TRBD2; clone size: NA; V gene: TRBV11-2; CDR3 protein: ASRLGLAGDTQY
D gene: TRBD1; clone size: NA; V gene: TRBV6-1; CDR3 protein: ASSDTFVPTGGTYEQY
D gene: NA; clone size: NA; V gene: TRBV7-2; CDR3 protein: ASRRDPNTQNYGYT
D gene: TRBD1; clone size: NA; V gene: TRBV5-1; CDR3 protein: ASNSLGQGGPGGANVLT
D gene: NA; clone size: NA; V gene: TRBV6-6; CDR3 protein: ASRLGGQETQY
D gene: NA; clone size: NA; V gene: TRBV4-3; CDR3 protein: ASSQDLGGSTDTQY
D gene: TRBD1; clone size: NA; V gene: TRBV29-1; CDR3 protein: SAGQGDTEAF
D gene: TRBD1; clone size: NA; V gene: TRBV18; CDR3 protein: ASSPPQRGREFNEQF
D gene: NA; clone size: once; V gene: TRBV19; CDR3 protein: ASREEEGQPQH
D gene: NA; clone size: NA; V gene: TRBV5-4; CDR3 protein: ASSLTNNEQF
D gene: NA; clone size: NA; V gene: TRBV29-1; CDR3 protein: SVDHSEAF
D gene: NA; clone size: NA; V gene: TRBV6-5; CDR3 protein: ASIPGTVIMATQY
D gene: TRBD1; clone size: NA; V gene: TRBV4-1; CDR3 protein: ASSHRDRGQGEQY
D gene: TRBD2; clone size: NA; V gene: TRBV5-1; CDR3 protein: ASSPLTGLAGAYEQY
D gene: NA; clone size: NA; V gene: TRBV24-1; CDR3 protein: ATSDNRADYGYT
D gene: TRBD1; clone size: NA; V gene: TRBV19; CDR3 protein: ASSNLGTGNYGYT
D gene: TRBD1; clone size: NA; V gene: TRBV29-1; CDR3 protein: SVEAAGTGYEQY
D gene: NA; clone size: few; V gene: TRBV3-1/TRBV3-2; CDR3 protein: ASSQRDGLPADEQY
D gene: NA; clone size: NA; V gene: TRBV7-6; CDR3 protein: ASSMGRGQETQY
D gene: NA; clone size: NA; V gene: TRBV5-1; CDR3 protein: ASAPTTGSGNQPQH
D gene: NA; clone size: NA; V gene: TRBV5-1; CDR3 protein: ASSLDNQETQY
D gene: TRBD1; clone size: NA; V gene: TRBV10-1; CDR3 protein: ASSTGQGFTEAF